This T cell receptor (beta chain) was sequenced in a study of blood T cell repertoires in COVID-19. Background on the study: Samples of COVID-19 (acute and convalescent) were obtained from the United States, Italy and Spain. The analysed material was cDNA or gDNA that came from T cells, B-cell-depleted T cells, or PBMCs.

V shed 7 bases and J 11 bases; nucleotides not matched to a gene: 5. This CDR3 spans 12 amino acids. Seattle-derived patients entered the study during active infection and were followed longitudinally. Authors' data handling: Reference gene primers were amplified, and this amplification served to estimate nucleated cell counts. Measured with immunoSEQ multiplex PCR; TCRdb has only the in-frame clones, and not every one. The V and J calls and clone size come from that table; D and trimming were worked out from the DNA. The sample consists of some 450,000 clones, 85% to 90% of them appearing once. The sequencing input was peripheral blood. This sequence originates from a young man with COVID-19, enrolled during active disease. The chain has TRBV12-3 or TRBV12-4 and TRBJ2-3, with 11 bases identical to TRBD2. As DNA, the CDR3 is TGTGCCAGCACCTCGGGGACTAGCGGGCAGTATTTT. Its translation is CASTSGTSGQYF.